This T cell receptor (beta chain) stems from a study of control samples from healthy donors and cancer patients. Germline V gene sequence: CDR1 SGHDN, CDR2 FVKESK. This CDR3 is 15 amino acids long. V was pared by 5 bases and J by 2 bases, with 14 bases between. Here immunoSEQ multiplex PCR was the method, and the copy in TCRdb shows in-frame clones only, minus some. The sample comprises 76,000 or so clones, around 86% of which are singletons, and roughly a tenth rests with the top ten. The chain joins TRBV14 to TRBJ2-3; a weak D match, TRBD1 (6 bases). Input material: PBMCs. The sequence derives from a woman aged 45 to 65 with colorectal cancer. CDR3 sequence reads: CASSVQGGNTDTQYF. The DNA of the CDR3 is TGTGCCAGCAGCGTACAGGGCGGCAACACAGATACGCAGTATTTT.